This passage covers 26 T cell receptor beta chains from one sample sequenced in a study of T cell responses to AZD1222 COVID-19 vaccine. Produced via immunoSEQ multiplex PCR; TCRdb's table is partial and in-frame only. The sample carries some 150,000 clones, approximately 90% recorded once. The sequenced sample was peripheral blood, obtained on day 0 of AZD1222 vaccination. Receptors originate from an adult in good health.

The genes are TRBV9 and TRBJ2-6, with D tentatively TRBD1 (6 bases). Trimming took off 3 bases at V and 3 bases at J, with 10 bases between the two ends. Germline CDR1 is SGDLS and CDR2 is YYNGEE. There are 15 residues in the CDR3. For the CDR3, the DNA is TGTGCCAGCAGCGAACAGGGTTTTGGGGCCAACGTCCTGACTTTC. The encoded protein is CASSEQGFGANVLTF.

The CDR3 DNA is TGTGCCAGCAGCCCTGGACACTCGAGCTCTGGAAACACCATATATTTT. Protein: CASSPGHSSSGNTIYF. J is TRBJ1-3 and V is TRBV7-2; tentatively, D is TRBD1 (5 bases). The CDR3 length is 16 residues. The V gene lost 5 bases and the J gene lost 0 bases, with 14 bases spanning the gap. Looked up from germline, CDR1 is SGHTA and CDR2 is FQGNSA.

For the CDR3, the DNA is TGTGCCAGCAGCTCGGGACCGGCCAATGAGCAGTTCTTC. This gives the protein CASSSGPANEQFF. The J gene is TRBJ2-1, the V gene TRBV7-8; D is perhaps TRBD1 or TRBD2 (5 bases each). CDR3 length equals 13 residues. The V and J ends lost 4 bases and 6 bases respectively, with 10 bases between them. Germline V CDR1 and CDR2: SGHVS, FQNEAQ.

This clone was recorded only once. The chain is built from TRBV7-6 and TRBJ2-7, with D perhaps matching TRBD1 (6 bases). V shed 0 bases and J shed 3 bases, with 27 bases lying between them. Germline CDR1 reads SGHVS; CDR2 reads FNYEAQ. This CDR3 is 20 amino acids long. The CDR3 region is CASSLAVPGVTGATFYEQYF. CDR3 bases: TGTGCCAGCAGCTTAGCGGTCCCAGGGGTGACCGGAGCAACATTCTACGAGCAGTACTTC. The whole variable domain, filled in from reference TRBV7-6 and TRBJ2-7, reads GAGVSQSPRYKVTKRGQDVALRCDPISGHVSLYWYRQALGQGPEFLTYFNYEAQQDKSGLPNDRFSAERPEGSISTLTIQRTEQRDSAMYRCASSLAVPGVTGATFYEQYFGPGTRLTVT.

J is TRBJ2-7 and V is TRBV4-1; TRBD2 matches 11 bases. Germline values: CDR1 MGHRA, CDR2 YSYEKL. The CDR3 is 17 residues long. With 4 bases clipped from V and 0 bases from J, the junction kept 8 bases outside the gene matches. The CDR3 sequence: CASSRYLGLAASYEQYF. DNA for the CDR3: TGCGCCAGCAGCCGGTACCTGGGACTAGCGGCCTCCTACGAGCAGTACTTC.

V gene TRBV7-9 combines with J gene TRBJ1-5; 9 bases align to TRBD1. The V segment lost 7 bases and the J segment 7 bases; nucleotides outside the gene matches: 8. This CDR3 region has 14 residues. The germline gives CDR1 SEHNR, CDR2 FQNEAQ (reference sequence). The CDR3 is CASTSQGAGQPQHF. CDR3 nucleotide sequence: TGTGCCAGCACCTCACAGGGGGCAGGGCAGCCCCAGCATTTT.

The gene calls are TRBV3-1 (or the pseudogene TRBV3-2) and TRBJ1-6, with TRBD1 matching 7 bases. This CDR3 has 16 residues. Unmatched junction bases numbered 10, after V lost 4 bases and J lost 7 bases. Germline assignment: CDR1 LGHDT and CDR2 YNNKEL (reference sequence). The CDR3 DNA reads TGTGCCAGCAGCCGGGCGGTGACAGGGCGAAATTCACCCCTCCACTTT. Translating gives CASSRAVTGRNSPLHF.

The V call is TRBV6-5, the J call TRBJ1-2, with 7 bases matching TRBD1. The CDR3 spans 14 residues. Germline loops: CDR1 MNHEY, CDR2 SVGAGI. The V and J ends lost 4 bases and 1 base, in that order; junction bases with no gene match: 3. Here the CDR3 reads CASSSGQSNYGYTF. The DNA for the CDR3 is TGTGCCAGCAGTTCGGGACAGAGTAACTATGGCTACACCTTC.

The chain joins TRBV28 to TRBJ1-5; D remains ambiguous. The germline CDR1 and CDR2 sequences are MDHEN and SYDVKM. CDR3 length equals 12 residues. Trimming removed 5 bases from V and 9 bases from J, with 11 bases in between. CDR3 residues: CASSPSFRPQHF. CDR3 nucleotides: TGTGCCAGCAGTCCCTCGTTTCGGCCCCAGCATTTT.

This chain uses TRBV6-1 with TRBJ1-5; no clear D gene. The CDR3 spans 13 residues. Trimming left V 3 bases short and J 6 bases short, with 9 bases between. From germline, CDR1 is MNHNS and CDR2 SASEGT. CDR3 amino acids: CASSDNALQPQHF. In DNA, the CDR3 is TGTGCCAGCAGTGATAATGCCCTTCAGCCCCAGCATTTT.

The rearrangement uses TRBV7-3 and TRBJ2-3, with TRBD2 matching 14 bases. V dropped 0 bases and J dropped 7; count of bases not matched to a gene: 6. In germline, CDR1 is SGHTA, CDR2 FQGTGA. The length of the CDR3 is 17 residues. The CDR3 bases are TGTGCCAGCAGCTTAACGCCGGGACTAGCGGGAGTTAATACGCAGTATTTT. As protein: CASSLTPGLAGVNTQYF.

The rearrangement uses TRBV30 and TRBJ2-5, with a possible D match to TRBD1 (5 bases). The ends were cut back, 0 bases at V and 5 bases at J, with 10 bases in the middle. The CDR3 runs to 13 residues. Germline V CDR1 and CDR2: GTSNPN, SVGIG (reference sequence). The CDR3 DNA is TGTGCCTGGAGTGTATTTGGGGCGGAGACCCAGTACTTC. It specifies CAWSVFGAETQYF.

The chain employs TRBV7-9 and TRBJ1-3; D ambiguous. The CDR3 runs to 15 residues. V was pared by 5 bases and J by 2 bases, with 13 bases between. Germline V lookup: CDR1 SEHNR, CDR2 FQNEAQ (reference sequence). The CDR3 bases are TGTGCCAGCAGCACCACGGGTGGTACTGGAAACACCATATATTTT. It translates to CASSTTGGTGNTIYF.

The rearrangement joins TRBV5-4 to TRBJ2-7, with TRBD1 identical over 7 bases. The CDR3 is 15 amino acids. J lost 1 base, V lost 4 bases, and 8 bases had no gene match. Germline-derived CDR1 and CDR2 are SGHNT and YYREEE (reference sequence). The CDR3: CASSRRDSRSYEQYF. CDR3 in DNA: TGTGCCAGCAGCCGCCGGGACAGCCGATCCTACGAGCAGTACTTC.

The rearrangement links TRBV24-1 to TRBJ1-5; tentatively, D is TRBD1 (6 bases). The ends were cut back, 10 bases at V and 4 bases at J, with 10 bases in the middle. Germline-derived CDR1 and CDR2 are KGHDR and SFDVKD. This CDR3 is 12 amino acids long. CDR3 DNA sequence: TGTGCCACTTCACAGGGAAATCAGCCCCAGCATTTT. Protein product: CATSQGNQPQHF.

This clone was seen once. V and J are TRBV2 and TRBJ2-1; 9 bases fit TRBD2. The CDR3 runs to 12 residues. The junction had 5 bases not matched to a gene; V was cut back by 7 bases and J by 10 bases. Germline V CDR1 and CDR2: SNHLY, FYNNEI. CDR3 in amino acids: CASNAGGLEQFF. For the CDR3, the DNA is TGTGCCAGCAACGCGGGGGGGCTAGAGCAGTTCTTC.

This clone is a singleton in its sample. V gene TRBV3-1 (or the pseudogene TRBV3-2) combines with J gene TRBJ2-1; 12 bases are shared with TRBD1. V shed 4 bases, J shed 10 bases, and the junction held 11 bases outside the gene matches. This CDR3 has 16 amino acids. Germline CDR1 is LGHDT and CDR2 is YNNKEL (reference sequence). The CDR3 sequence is CASSPARDRGQNEQFF. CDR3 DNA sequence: TGTGCCAGCAGCCCGGCGCGGGACAGGGGGCAAAACGAGCAGTTCTTC.

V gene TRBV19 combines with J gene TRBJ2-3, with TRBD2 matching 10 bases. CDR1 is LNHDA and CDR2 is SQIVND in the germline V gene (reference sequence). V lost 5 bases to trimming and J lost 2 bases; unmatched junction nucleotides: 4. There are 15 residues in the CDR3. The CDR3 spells CASSGGTSVTDTQYF. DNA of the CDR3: TGTGCCAGTAGTGGGGGGACTAGCGTCACAGATACGCAGTATTTT.

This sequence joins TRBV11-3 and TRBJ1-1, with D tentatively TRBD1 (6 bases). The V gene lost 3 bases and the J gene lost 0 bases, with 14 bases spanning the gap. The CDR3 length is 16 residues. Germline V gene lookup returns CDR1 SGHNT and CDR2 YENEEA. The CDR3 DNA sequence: TGTGCCAGCAGCTTGGCCCCAGGGGTTTTGAACACTGAAGCTTTCTTT. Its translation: CASSLAPGVLNTEAFF.

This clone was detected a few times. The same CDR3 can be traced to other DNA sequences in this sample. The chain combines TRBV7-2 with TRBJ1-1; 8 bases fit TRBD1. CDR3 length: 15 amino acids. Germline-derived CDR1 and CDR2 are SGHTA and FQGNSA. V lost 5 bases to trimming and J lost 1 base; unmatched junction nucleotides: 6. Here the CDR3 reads CASSLGDRRNTEAFF. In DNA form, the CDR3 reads TGTGCCAGCAGCCTCGGGGACAGGAGGAACACTGAAGCTTTCTTT.

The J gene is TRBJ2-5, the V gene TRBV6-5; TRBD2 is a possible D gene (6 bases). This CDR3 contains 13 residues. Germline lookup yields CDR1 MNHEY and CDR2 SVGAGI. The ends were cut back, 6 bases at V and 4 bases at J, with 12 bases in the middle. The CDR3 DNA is TGTGCCAGCAGCATCCTGGGGGGAGAGACCCAGTACTTC. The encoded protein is CASSILGGETQYF.

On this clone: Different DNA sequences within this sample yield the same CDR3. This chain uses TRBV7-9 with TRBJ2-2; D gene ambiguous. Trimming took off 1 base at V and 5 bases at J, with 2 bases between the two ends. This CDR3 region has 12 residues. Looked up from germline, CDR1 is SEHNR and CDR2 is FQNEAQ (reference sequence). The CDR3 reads CASSLGTGELFF. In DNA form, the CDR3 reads TGTGCCAGCAGCTTAGGAACCGGGGAGCTGTTTTTT.

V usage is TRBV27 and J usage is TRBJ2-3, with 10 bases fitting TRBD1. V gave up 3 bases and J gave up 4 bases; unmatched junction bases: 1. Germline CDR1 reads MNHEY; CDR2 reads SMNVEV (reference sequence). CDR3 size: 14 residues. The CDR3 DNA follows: TGTGCCAGCAGTTTGGGGACAGGGGCAGATACGCAGTATTTT. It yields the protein CASSLGTGADTQYF.

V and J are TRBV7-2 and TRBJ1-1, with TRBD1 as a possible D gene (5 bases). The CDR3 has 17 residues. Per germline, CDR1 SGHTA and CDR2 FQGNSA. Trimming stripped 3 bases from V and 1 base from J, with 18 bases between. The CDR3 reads CASSFFSIRGTNTEAFF. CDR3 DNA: TGTGCCAGCAGCTTTTTTTCTATCCGGGGCACGAACACTGAAGCTTTCTTT.

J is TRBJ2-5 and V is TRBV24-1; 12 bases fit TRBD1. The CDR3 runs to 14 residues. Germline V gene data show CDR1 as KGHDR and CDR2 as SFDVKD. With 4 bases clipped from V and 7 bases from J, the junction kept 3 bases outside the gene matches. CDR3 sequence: CATSEGQGARTQYF. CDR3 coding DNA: TGTGCCACCAGTGAGGGACAGGGGGCGAGGACCCAGTACTTC.

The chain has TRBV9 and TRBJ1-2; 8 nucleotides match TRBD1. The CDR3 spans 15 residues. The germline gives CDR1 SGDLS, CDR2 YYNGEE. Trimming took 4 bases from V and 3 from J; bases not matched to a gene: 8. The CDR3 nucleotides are TGTGCCAGCAGCCTACGGGGACAGGCTTACTATGGCTACACCTTC. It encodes CASSLRGQAYYGYTF.